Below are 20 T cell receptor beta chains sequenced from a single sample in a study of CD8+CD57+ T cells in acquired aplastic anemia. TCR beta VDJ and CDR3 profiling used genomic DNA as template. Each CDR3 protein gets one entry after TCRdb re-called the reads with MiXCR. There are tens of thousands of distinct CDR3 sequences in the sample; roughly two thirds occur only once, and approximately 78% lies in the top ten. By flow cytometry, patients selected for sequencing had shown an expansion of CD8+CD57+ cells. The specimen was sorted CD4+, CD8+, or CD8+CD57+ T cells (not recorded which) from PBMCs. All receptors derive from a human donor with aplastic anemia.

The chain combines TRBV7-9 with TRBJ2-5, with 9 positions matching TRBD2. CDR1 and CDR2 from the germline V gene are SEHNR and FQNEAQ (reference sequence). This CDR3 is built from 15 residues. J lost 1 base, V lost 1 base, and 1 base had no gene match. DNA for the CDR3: TGTGCCAGCAGCTTAGGGCGGGAGGGCCAAGAGACCCAGTACTTC. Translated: CASSLGREGQETQYF. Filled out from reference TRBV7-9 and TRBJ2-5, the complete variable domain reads DTGVSQNPRHKITKRGQNVTFRCDPISEHNRLYWYRQTLGQGPEFLTYFQNEAQLEKSRLLSDRFSAERPKGSFSTLEIQRTEQGDSAMYLCASSLGREGQETQYFGPGTRLLVL.

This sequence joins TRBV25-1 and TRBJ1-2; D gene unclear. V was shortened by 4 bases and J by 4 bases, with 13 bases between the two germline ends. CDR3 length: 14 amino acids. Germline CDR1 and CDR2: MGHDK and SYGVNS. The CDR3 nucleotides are TGTGCCAGCAGTGGTCCAGAGGTTGGCTATGGCTACACCTTC. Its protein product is CASSGPEVGYGYTF.

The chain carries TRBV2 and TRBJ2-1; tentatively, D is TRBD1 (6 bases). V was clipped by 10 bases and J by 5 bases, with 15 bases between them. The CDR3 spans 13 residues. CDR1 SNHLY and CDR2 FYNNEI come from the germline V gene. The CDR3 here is CAIADWTDNEQFF. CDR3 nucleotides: TGTGCCATCGCCGACTGGACAGACAATGAGCAGTTCTTC.

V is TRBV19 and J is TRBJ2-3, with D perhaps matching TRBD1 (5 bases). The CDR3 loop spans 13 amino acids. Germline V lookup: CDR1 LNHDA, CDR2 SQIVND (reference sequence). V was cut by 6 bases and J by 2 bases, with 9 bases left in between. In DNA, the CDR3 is TGTGCCAGTAGGACAGTCGCCACAGATACGCAGTATTTT. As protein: CASRTVATDTQYF.

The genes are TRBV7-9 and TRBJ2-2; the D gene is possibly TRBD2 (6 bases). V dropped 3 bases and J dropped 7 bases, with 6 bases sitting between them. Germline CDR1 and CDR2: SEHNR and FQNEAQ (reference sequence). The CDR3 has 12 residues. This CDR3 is CASSFSGGELFF. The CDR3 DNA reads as TGTGCCAGCAGCTTTAGCGGCGGGGAGCTGTTTTTT.

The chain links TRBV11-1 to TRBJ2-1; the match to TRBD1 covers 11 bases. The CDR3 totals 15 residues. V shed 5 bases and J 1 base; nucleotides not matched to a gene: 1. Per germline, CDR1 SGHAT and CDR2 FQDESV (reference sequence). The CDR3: CASSRDRGSYNEQFF. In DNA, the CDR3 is TGTGCCAGCAGCAGGGACAGGGGGTCCTACAATGAGCAGTTCTTC.

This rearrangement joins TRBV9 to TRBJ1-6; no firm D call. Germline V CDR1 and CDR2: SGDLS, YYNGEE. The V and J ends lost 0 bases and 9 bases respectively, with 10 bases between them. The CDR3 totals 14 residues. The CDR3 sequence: CASSVGLVGSPLHF. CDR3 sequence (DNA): TGTGCCAGCAGCGTAGGGTTGGTGGGTTCACCCCTCCACTTT.

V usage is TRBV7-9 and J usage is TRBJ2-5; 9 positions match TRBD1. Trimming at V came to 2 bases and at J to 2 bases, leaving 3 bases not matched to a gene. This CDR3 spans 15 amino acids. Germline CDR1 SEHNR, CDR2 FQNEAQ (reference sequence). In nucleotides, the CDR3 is TGTGCCAGCAGCTTATTCGGGACAGGGCAAGAGACCCAGTACTTC. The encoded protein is CASSLFGTGQETQYF.

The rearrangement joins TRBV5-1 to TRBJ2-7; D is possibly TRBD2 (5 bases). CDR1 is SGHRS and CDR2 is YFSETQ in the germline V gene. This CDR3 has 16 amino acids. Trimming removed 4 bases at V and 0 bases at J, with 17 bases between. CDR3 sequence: CASSLEGLASSYEQYF. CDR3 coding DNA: TGCGCCAGCAGCCTAGAAGGACTCGCGAGCTCCTACGAGCAGTACTTC.

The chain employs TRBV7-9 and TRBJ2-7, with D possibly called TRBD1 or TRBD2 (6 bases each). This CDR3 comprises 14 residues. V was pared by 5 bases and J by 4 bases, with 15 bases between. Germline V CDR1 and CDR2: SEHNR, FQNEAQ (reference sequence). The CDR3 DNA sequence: TGTGCCAGCAGCGGAGGGGGTTTGGTTTACGAGCAGTACTTC. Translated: CASSGGGLVYEQYF.

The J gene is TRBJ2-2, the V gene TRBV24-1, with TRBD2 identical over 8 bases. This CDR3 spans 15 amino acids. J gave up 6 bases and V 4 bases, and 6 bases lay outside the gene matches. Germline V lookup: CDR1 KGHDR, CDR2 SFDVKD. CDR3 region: CATSDGLAVPGELFF. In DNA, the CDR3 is TGTGCCACCAGTGACGGACTAGCAGTTCCCGGGGAGCTGTTTTTT.

For the CDR3, the DNA is TGTGCCAGCAGCCAAGAAGGCGGAGCGGGGGGGCCAGACAATGAGCAGTTCTTC. Amino acids: CASSQEGGAGGPDNEQFF. This rearrangement joins TRBV4-2 to TRBJ2-1, with 10 nucleotides matching TRBD2. In germline, CDR1 is LGHNA, CDR2 YNFKEQ. Trimming took 0 bases from V and 5 from J; bases not matched to a gene: 10. The CDR3 extends over 18 amino acids.

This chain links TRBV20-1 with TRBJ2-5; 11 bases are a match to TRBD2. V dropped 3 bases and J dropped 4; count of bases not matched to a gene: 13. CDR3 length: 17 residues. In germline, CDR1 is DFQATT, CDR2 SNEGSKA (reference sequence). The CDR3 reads CSASPSLSGGAGETQYF. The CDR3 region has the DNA TGCAGTGCTAGCCCCTCGCTTAGCGGGGGGGCGGGAGAGACCCAGTACTTC.

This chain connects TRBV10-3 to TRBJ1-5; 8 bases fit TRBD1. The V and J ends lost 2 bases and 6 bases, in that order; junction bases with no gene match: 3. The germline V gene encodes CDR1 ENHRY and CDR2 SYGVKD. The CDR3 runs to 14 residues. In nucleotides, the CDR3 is TGTGCCATCAGTGAGACAGGGGGTCTTCAGCCCCAGCATTTT. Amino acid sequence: CAISETGGLQPQHF.

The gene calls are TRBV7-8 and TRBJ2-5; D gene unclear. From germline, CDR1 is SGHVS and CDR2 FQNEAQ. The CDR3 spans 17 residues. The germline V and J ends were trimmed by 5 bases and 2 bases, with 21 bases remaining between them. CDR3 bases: TGTGCCAGCAGCGTAGAGGTGGCGGAGATTTCACAAGAGACCCAGTACTTC. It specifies CASSVEVAEISQETQYF.

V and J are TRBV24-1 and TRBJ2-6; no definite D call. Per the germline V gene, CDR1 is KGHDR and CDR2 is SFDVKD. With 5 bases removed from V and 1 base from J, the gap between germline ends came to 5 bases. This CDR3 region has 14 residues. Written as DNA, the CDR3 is TGTGCCACCAGTGGAGAATCTGGGGCCAACGTCCTGACTTTC. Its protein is CATSGESGANVLTF.

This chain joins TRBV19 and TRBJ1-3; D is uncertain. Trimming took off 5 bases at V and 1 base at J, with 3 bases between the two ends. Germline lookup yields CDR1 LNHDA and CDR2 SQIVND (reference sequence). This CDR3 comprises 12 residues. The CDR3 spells CASSQSGNTIYF. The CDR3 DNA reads TGTGCCAGTAGTCAATCTGGAAACACCATATATTTT.

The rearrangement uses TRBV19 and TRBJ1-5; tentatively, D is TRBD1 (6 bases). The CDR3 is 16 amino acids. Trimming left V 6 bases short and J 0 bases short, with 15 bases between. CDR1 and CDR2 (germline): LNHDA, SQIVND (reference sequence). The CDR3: CASRVRGGDSNQPQHF. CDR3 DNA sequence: TGTGCCAGTAGGGTGAGAGGGGGAGATAGCAATCAGCCCCAGCATTTT. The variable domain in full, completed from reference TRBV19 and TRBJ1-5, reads DGGITQSPKYLFRKEGQNVTLSCEQNLNHDAMYWYRQDPGQGLRLIYYSQIVNDFQKGDIAEGYSVSREKKESFPLTVTSAQKNPTAFYLCASRVRGGDSNQPQHFGDGTRLSIL.

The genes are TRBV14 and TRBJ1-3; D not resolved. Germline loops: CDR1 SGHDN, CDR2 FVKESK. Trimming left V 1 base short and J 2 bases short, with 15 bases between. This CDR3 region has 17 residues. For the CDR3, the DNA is TGTGCCAGCAGCCAAGGAAGGGAAGGCTTCGCTGGAAACACCATATATTTT. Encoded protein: CASSQGREGFAGNTIYF.

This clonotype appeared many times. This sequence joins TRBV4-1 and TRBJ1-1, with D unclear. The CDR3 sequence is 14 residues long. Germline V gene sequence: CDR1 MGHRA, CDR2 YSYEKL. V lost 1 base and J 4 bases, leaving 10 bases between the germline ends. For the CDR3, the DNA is TGCGCCAGCAGCCAAGGGTTTGGAGGCACTGAAGCTTTCTTT. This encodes CASSQGFGGTEAFF.